This T cell receptor (beta chain) was captured by sequencing in a study of OX40 agonist ivuxolimab in advanced cancers. With regard to the full study: Ivuxolimab, which targeted the costimulatory receptor OX40 (CD134), was an agonistic, fully human IgG2 monoclonal antibody. The paper describes the monotherapy dose-escalation part (N ≈ 52 patients) of the phase I trial of ivuxolimab. In the dose-escalation cohort, 65% to 85% of patients were male, and the mean age was roughly 60 years with a range of roughly 20 to 85. Intravenous ivuxolimab was administered to patients every 2 weeks at six dose levels: 0.01, 0.1, 0.3, 1.5, 3 and 10 mg/kg. Among the roughly 50 dose-escalation patients, around 20 had hepatocellular carcinoma, approximately 15 melanoma, 9 renal cell carcinoma and 9 head and neck cancer. Partial responses were achieved by three dose-escalation patients, of whom one had hepatocellular carcinoma and two had cutaneous melanoma. The purpose of peripheral TCRbeta sequencing was to test whether ivuxolimab changed TCR sequence diversity and led to clonal T-cell expansion. Prior anti-PD-1, anti-PD-L1 or anti-CTLA-4 therapy was permitted, and checkpoint inhibitors had been received by roughly two fifths of dose-escalation patients. The study at large found these results: Partial responders in the 0.1-3.0 mg/kg groups had among the lowest normalized peripheral clonal expansion, especially among CD8+ T cells. Low levels of normalized T-cell clonal expansion were also seen in some patients who did not respond. At doses of 0.1 to 3.0 mg/kg, clonal expansion of both CD4+ and CD8+ T cells in blood was seen between baseline and week 6. Which antigens the clonally expanded peripheral T cells were specific for was not determined. After ivuxolimab, more expanded clones were found on average in CD8+ T cells than in CD4+ T cells.

Genomic DNA was extracted from sorted cells for sequencing of the TCRbeta CDR3 region. The immunoSEQ Assay was used to sequence the TCRbeta CDR3 regions. The table was pulled from immuneACCESS by TCRdb, which kept in-frame rearrangements only. Such tables lose some clones; where checked, under half of the loss comes from unresolved V genes, and the rest has no known cause. The sample includes tens of thousands of clones, with roughly nine tenths observed a single time. The ten largest clones represent roughly 4.5% of the sample. Patients with a history of autoimmune disease or receiving systemic immunosuppression were excluded from the trial. Peripheral blood for TCR sequencing was collected from all dose cohorts at baseline, on cycle 4 day 1, and on cycle 7 day 1. The samples were drawn from a first-in-human, open-label, multicenter phase I dose-escalation trial of ivuxolimab. Adults with locally advanced or metastatic melanoma, renal cell carcinoma, hepatocellular carcinoma or head and neck squamous cell carcinoma were enrolled in the trial. Before TCR sequencing, CD4+ T cells and CD8+ T cells were sorted from peripheral blood as separate populations.

As concerns this clone: Its antigen remains undetermined. There are no base qualities to consult, and no much larger clone falls within one base.

The CDR3 holds 15 amino acids from the cysteine to the phenylalanine. Only CDR3 DNA remains: 45 bases, in frame from the first base. CDR1 and CDR2, looked up from the germline V gene, are SGHTA and FQGTGA. At the junction V is shortened by 5 bases and J by 9 bases, with 17 bases in between. Recombination linked TRBV7-3 to TRBJ1-6; the D segment could be TRBD1, given 5 matching bases. The sequence was obtained from an adult with an advanced solid tumor such as melanoma, head and neck, liver or kidney cancer. The source material was CD4+ or CD8+ T cells sorted from blood, sampled in a trial of the OX40 agonist ivuxolimab. Read as DNA, the sequence is TGTGCCAGCAGCCCGGGGCCGGGGGGAAGTTCACCCCTCCACTTT. This translates into CASSPGPGGSSPLHF.